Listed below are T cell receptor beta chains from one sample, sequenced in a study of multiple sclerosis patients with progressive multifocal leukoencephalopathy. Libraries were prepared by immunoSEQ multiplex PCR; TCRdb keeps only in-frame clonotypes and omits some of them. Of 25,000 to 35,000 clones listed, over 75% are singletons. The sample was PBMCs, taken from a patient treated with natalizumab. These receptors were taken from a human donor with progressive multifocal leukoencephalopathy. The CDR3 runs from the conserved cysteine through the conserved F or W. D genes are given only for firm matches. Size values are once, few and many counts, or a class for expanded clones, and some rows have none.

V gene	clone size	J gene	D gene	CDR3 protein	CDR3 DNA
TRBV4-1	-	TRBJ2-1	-	CASSQDRDSHEQFF	TGCGCCAGCAGCCAAGACCGAGATAGCCATGAGCAGTTCTTC
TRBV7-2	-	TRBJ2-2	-	CASNLIAADTGELFF	TGTGCCAGCAACCTTATAGCGGCCGACACCGGGGAGCTGTTTTTT
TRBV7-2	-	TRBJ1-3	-	CASSSQGRNGNTIYF	TGTGCCAGCAGCTCACAGGGCCGTAACGGAAACACCATATATTTT
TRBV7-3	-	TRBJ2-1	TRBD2	CASSAGTSANEQFF	TGTGCCAGCAGCGCGGGGACTAGCGCTAATGAGCAGTTCTTC
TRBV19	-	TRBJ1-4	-	CASRDSTPEKLFF	TGTGCCAGCCGAGACAGTACCCCTGAAAAACTGTTTTTT
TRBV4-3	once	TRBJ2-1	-	CASSQSDFFVEYNEQFF	TGCGCCAGCAGCCAGTCGGACTTCTTCGTCGAATACAATGAGCAGTTCTTC
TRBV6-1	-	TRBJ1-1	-	CASSAPSTNPTEAFF	TGTGCCAGCAGTGCCCCCTCTACTAATCCCACTGAAGCTTTCTTT
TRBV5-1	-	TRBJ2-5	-	CASSFTGTKETQYF	TGCGCCAGCAGCTTCACAGGGACGAAAGAGACCCAGTACTTC
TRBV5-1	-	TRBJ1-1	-	CASSIQTGQNTEAFF	TGCGCCAGCAGCATCCAGACGGGGCAGAACACTGAAGCTTTCTTT
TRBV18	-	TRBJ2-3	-	CASSPLGTDTQYF	TGTGCCAGCTCACCACTAGGGACAGATACGCAGTATTTT
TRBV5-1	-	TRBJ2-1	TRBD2	CASSQGTSGSNNEQFF	TGCGCCAGCAGCCAAGGGACTAGCGGGAGTAACAATGAGCAGTTCTTC
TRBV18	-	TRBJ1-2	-	CASSPRAGLYYGYTF	TGTGCCAGCTCACCAAGGGCAGGGCTCTACTATGGCTACACCTTC
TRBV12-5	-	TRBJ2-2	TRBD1	CASGTLWTGERRVNTGELFF	TGTGCTAGTGGTACCCTTTGGACAGGGGAGAGACGGGTGAACACCGGGGAGCTGTTTTTT
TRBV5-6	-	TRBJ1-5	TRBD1	CASSLGGGGRPQHF	TGTGCCAGCAGCTTGGGAGGGGGCGGTCGGCCCCAGCATTTT
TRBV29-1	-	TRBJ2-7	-	CSVERGLSDEQYF	TGCAGCGTTGAAAGGGGTTTATCGGACGAGCAGTACTTC
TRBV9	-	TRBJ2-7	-	CASSRQGSDADEQYF	TGTGCCAGCAGTAGGCAGGGGTCCGACGCGGACGAGCAGTACTTC
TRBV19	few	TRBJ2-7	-	CASSKGYEQYF	TGTGCCAGTAGTAAAGGCTACGAGCAGTACTTC
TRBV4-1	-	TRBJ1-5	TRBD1	CASGTGGVQPQHF	TGCGCCAGCGGTACAGGGGGCGTTCAGCCCCAGCATTTT
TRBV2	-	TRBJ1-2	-	CASSQWEGYTF	TGTGCCAGCAGTCAATGGGAGGGCTACACCTTC
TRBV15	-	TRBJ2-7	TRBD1	CATSIRGQGPSYEQYF	TGTGCCACCAGCATCCGAGGACAGGGTCCCTCCTACGAGCAGTACTTC
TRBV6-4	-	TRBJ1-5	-	CASSEEAGGQPQHF	TGTGCCAGCAGTGAGGAGGCTGGGGGACAGCCCCAGCATTTT
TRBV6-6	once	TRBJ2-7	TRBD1	CASSYSTGAREQYF	TGTGCCAGCAGTTACTCGACAGGGGCCCGCGAGCAGTACTTC
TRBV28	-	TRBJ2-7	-	CASSPIGQGGRWALSYEQYF	TGTGCCAGCAGTCCCATTGGGCAGGGAGGCCGGTGGGCCCTATCCTACGAGCAGTACTTC
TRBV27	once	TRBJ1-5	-	CASSLTVSGMVGSNQPQHF	TGTGCCAGCAGTTTGACCGTCAGTGGGATGGTCGGTAGCAATCAGCCCCAGCATTTT
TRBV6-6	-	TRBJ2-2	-	CASSYSISGNTGELFF	TGTGCCAGCAGTTACTCGATTAGCGGGAACACCGGGGAGCTGTTTTTT
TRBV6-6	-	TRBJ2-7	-	CASTSGAGGGGEQYF	TGTGCCAGCACTTCCGGGGCAGGGGGAGGGGGCGAGCAGTACTTC
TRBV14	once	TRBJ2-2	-	CASSQVPGAGELFF	TGTGCCAGCAGCCAAGTCCCCGGGGCCGGGGAGCTGTTTTTT
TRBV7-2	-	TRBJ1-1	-	CASSLRRRSNTEAFF	TGTGCCAGCAGCTTAAGAAGGCGGTCGAACACTGAAGCTTTCTTT
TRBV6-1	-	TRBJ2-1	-	CASSEAFLNNEQFF	TGTGCCAGCAGTGAGGCGTTCTTGAACAATGAGCAGTTCTTC